This T cell receptor beta chain was retrieved from a study of T cell responses to AZD1222 COVID-19 vaccine. This clone is a singleton in its sample. Its antigen is not known. Study results and caveats: Donors were chiefly white British, with a greater number of females, and clonal diversity was perhaps underestimated. Once two AZD1222 doses were given, Spike-specific TCR breadth and depth went up. At 160-218 and 743-854, vaccine-associated CD4 TCRs were dominant, and they spanned spike.

TCRdb's table, derived via immunoSEQ multiplex PCR, lists solely in-frame clones and lacks some. The sample carries about 110,000 clones, roughly nine tenths recorded once. Germline CDR1 is LNHNV and CDR2 is YYDKDF (reference sequence). The CDR3 loop spans 15 amino acids. The V gene lost 0 bases and the J gene lost 6 bases, with 12 bases spanning the gap. This sequence was found in an adult in good health. The chain links TRBV15 to TRBJ1-5, with D possibly TRBD1 on 6 matching bases. Sequenced material: peripheral blood, taken on day 0 of AZD1222 vaccination. This CDR3 is CATSRDERGTQPQHF. The CDR3 DNA sequence: TGTGCCACCAGCAGAGATGAAAGGGGGACTCAGCCCCAGCATTTT.